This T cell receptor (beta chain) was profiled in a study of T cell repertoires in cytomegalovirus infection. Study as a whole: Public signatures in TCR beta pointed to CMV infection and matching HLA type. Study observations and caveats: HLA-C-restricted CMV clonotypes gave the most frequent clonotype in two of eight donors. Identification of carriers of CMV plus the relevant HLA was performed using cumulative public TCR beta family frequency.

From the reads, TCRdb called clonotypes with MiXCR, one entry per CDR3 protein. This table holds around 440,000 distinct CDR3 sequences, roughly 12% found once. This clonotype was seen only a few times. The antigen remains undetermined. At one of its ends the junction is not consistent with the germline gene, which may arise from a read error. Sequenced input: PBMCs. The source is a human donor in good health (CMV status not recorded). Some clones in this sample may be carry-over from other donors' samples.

CDR3 in amino acids: CASSEGGSCNF. The CDR3 DNA is TGTGCCAGCAGTGAAGGGGGGTCTTGCAACTTC. The chain recombines TRBV6-1 with TRBJ2-4; D tentatively reads TRBD1 or TRBD2 (5 bases each). The CDR3 covers 11 residues. Germline CDR1 is MNHNS and CDR2 is SASEGT.